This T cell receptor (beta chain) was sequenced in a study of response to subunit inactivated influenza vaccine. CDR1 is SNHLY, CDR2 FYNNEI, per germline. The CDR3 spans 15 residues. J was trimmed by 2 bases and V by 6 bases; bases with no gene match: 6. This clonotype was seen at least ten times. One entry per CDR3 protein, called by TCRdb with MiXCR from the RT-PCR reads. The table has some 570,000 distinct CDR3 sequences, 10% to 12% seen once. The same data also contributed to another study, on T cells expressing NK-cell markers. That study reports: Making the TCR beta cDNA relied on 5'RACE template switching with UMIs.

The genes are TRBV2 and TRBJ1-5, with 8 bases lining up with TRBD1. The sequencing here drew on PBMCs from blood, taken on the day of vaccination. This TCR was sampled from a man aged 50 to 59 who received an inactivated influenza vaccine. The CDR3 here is CASRGTGVGNQPQHF. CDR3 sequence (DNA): TGTGCCAGCAGGGGGACAGGTGTGGGCAATCAGCCCCAGCATTTT.